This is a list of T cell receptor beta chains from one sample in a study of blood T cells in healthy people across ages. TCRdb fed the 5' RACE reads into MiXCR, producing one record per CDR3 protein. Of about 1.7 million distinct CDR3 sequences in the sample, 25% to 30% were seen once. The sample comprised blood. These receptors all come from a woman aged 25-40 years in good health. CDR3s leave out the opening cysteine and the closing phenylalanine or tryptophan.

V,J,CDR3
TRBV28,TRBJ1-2,ASSEGNSNYGYT
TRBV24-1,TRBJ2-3,ATSDLVPDTQY
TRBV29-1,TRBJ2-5,SVDSTGPQETQY
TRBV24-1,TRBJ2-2,ATSDSLATGELF
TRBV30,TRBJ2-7,AWSGRDREYEQY
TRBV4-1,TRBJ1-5,ASSRGHGNQPQH
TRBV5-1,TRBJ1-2,ASSLAWDGDSHT
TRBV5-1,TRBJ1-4,ASSPTGWVATNEKLF
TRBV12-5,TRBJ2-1,ASGTPQAGPNNEQF
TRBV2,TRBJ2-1,ASSGGGYEQF
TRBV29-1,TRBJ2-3,SVMVLAGNTDTQY
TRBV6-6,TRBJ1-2,ASSPGQAERKGYT
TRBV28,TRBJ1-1,ASTQGVNTEAF
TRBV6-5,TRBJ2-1,ASSYDWAYNEQF
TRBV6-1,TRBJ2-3,ASSDLGGRGRDTQY
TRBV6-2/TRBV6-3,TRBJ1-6,ASRRANSPLH
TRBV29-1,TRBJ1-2,SVPGQGGDGYT
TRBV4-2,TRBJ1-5,ASSQARSGNQPQH
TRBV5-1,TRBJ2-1,VSTGGAKSYNEQF
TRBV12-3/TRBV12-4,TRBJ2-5,ASLLAGLKTQY
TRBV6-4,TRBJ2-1,ASSASGGLVEQF
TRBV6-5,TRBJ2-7,ASGRDRAYEQY
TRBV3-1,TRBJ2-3,ASSQLPGRGKEDTQY
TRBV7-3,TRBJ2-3,ASSLLSSRSTDTQY
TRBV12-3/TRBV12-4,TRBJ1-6,ASSPRQGGNSPLH
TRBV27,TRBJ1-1,ASGKGARDTEAF
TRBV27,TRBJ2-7,ASSLSGLADYEQD
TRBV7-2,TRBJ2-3,DSSLNTGMDTQY
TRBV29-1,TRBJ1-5,SVGGANQPQH
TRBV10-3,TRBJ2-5,AIAGYQQETQY
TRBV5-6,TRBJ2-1,AGSQLAGGLVTEQF
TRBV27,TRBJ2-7,AVTGQAYEQY
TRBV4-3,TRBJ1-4,ASSQSAGYRNEKLF
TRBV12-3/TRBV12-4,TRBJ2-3,ASRGGLAGITDMQY
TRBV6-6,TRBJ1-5,ASSSDSTGNQPQH
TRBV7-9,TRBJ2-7,ASRPIGETYEQY
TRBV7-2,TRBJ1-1,ASSRLGNTEAF
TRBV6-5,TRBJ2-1,ASRRFGNEQF
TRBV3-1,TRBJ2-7,ASSLRDRGGGEQY
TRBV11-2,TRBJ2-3,ASSSTGTSAGTQY
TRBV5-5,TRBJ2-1,ASSLELHEQF
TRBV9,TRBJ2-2,ASSPLGQPNTGELF
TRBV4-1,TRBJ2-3,ASIAELGSDTQY
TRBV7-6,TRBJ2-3,ASSLRQGMSDTQY
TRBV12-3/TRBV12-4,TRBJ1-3,ASSYGSGNTIY
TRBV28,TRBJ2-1,ASRSRTSYNEQF
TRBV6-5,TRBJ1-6,AGSYGGTGANNSPLH
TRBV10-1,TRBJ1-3,ASMSSSGNTIY
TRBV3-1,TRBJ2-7,ASSPGTGSSYEQY
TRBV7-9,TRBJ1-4,VSSPDSEEKLF
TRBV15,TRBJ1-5,ATRTGYDQPQH
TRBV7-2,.,ASSLGPSGGQETQF
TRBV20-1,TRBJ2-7,SAVEGGVVKQY
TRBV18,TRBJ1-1,ASSPRIRSTEAF
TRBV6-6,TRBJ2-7,ASSASGSVHEQY
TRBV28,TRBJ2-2,ASSFASGQGNTGELF
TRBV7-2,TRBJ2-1,ASRQTGGGHNEQF